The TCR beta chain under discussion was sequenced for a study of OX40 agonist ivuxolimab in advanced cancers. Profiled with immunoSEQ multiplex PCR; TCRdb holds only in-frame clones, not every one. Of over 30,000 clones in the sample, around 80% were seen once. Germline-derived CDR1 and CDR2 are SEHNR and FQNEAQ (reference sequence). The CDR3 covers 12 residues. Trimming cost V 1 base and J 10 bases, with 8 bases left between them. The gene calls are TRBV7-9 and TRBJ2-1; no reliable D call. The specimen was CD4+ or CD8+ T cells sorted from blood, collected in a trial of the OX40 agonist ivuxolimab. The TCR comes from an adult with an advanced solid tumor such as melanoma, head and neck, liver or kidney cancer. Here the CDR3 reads CASSLVRVEQFF. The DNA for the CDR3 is TGTGCCAGCAGCTTAGTCCGAGTAGAGCAGTTCTTC.